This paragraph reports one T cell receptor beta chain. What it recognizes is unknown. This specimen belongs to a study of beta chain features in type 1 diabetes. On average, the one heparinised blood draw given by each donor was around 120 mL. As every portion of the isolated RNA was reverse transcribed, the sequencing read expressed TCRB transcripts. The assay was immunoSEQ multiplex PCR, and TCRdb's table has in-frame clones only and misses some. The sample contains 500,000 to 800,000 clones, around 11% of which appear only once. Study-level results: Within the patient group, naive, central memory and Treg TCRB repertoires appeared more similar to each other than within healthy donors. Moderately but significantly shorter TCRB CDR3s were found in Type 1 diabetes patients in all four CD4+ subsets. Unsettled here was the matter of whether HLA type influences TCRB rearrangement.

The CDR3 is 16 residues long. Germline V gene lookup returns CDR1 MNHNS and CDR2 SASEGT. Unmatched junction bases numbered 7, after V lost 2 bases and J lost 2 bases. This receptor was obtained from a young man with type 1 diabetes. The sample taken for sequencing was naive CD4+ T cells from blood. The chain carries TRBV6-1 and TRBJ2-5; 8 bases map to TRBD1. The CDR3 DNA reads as TGTGCCAGCAGTGAAACGTTGACAGGGGCTCAAGAGACCCAGTACTTC. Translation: CASSETLTGAQETQYF.